This TCR beta chain was captured in a study of blood T cell repertoires in COVID-19. About the research overall: Samples taken during acute and convalescent COVID-19 were collected in the United States, Italy and Spain. The cDNA or gDNA used as material had been derived from T cells, B-cell-depleted T cells, or PBMCs.

As handled by the study authors: Nucleated cell counts were estimated from reference gene primer amplification. TCRdb's table, derived via immunoSEQ multiplex PCR, lists solely in-frame clones and lacks some. The D gene and trimming were derived from the DNA, and the V and J assignments and clone size from that table. The sample lists 40,000 to 60,000 clones, around 87% occurring once. With 4 bases removed from V and 1 base from J, the gap between germline ends came to 18 bases. Germline CDR1 is SGHDT and CDR2 is YYEEEE. The CDR3 sequence is 16 residues long. Enrolled during active infection, Seattle patients were then followed longitudinally.

This clonotype was sampled from a woman of 80 years or more with COVID-19, enrolled during active disease. The V call is TRBV5-6, the J call TRBJ2-7, with D possibly TRBD2 on 5 matching bases. Sequencing input: peripheral blood. The CDR3, as DNA: TGTGCCAGCAGCATGTCCGGGGTCCCCGTATCCTACGAGCAGTACTTC. This translates into CASSMSGVPVSYEQYF.